One sample yielded the 19 T cell receptor beta chains listed below, sequenced in a study of T cell responses to AZD1222 COVID-19 vaccine. Only in-frame clones appear in the TCRdb table, and some are missing; sequencing was by immunoSEQ multiplex PCR. The repertoire holds some 150,000 clones, under 95% seen once, with 4.5% to 6.5% in the top ten. The input for sequencing was peripheral blood, taken on day 0 of AZD1222 vaccination. The receptors were sampled from an adult in good health.

This clone was detected once. The chain couples TRBV6-5 to TRBJ1-2, with a tentative D call TRBD1 (6 bases). CDR3 length: 14 residues. Trimming took off 7 bases at V and 2 bases at J, with 14 bases between the two ends. Germline V gene sequence: CDR1 MNHEY, CDR2 SVGAGI. CDR3 residues: CASTPGTPNYGYTF. The CDR3 bases are TGTGCCAGCACCCCCGGGACACCCAACTATGGCTACACCTTC.

In its sample, this clone was seen once. V usage is TRBV15 and J usage is TRBJ1-5; D call uncertain. CDR1 LNHNV and CDR2 YYDKDF come from the germline V gene (reference sequence). The CDR3 sequence is 14 residues long. V lost 8 bases and J 4 bases, leaving 15 bases between the germline ends. The CDR3 sequence: CATAPHGLNQPQHF. CDR3 in DNA: TGTGCCACCGCCCCTCACGGCCTTAATCAGCCCCAGCATTTT.

This clone was counted a few times. The chain combines TRBV6-5 with TRBJ1-5; D gene ambiguous. V was trimmed by 2 bases and J by 3 bases, leaving 11 bases between them. The CDR3 length is 15 residues. Germline values: CDR1 MNHEY, CDR2 SVGAGI. CDR3 sequence (DNA): TGTGCCAGCAGTTACACTCCGAACCCCAATCAGCCCCAGCATTTT. This gives the protein CASSYTPNPNQPQHF.

The V and J genes are TRBV7-8 and TRBJ1-1; D is unresolved. This CDR3 has 12 residues. V lost 5 bases, J lost 7 bases, and 11 bases lay in between. The V gene's germline CDR1 is SGHVS and CDR2 FQNEAQ. The CDR3 DNA reads as TGTGCCAGCAGCCACACCGGGTTTGAAGCTTTCTTT. It codes for CASSHTGFEAFF.

The chain has TRBV14 and TRBJ2-2; 10 bases map to TRBD1. Trimming removed 4 bases from V and 4 bases from J; junction bases left unmatched: 0. The CDR3 has 14 residues. Per the germline V gene, CDR1 is SGHDN and CDR2 is FVKESK. CDR3 coding DNA: TGTGCCAGCAGCCGGGACAGGGGCACCGGGGAGCTGTTTTTT. This codes for CASSRDRGTGELFF.

CDR3 in DNA: TGTGCCAGCAGCCCCGGACTAGCGGGAGTGGATGAGCAGTTCTTC. Encoded protein: CASSPGLAGVDEQFF. The V and J genes are TRBV27 and TRBJ2-1; 13 positions agree with TRBD2. Germline V gene lookup returns CDR1 MNHEY and CDR2 SMNVEV (reference sequence). J lost 8 bases, V lost 6 bases, and 7 bases had no gene match. The CDR3 has 15 amino acids.

The rearrangement uses TRBV6-4 and TRBJ2-3; no reliable D call. The CDR3 spans 13 residues. Looked up from germline, CDR1 is MRHNA and CDR2 is SNTAGT. The V end was cut by 7 bases, the J end by 4 bases, with 12 bases between. The CDR3 reads CASNPPPPDTQYF. In nucleotides, the CDR3 is TGTGCCAGCAACCCCCCCCCACCAGATACGCAGTATTTT.

The chain carries TRBV15 and TRBJ2-2; the D is unclear. From germline, CDR1 is LNHNV and CDR2 YYDKDF (reference sequence). V lost 1 base to trimming and J lost 4 bases, with 1 base between them. The CDR3 is made up of 12 amino acids. CDR3 DNA: TGTGCCACCAGCAGAGGCACCGGGGAGCTGTTTTTT. Translated: CATSRGTGELFF.

The chain uses TRBV6-1 and TRBJ1-2, with D perhaps TRBD1 (6 bases). CDR1 MNHNS and CDR2 SASEGT come from the germline V gene. The CDR3 consists of 13 residues. Trimming removed 5 bases from V and 6 bases from J, with 13 bases in between. The CDR3 region is CASSFETGNGYTF. DNA of the CDR3: TGTGCCAGCAGTTTTGAAACAGGGAATGGCTACACCTTC.

The chain employs TRBV6-5 and TRBJ1-1, with 7 nucleotides matching TRBD1. There are 14 residues in the CDR3. Germline CDR1 and CDR2: MNHEY and SVGAGI. The junction had 4 bases not matched to a gene; V was cut back by 5 bases and J by 1 base. CDR3 sequence (DNA): TGTGCCAGCAGTCGACAGGGAGCGAACACTGAAGCTTTCTTT. Protein: CASSRQGANTEAFF.

The chain has TRBV28 and TRBJ2-1; D remains ambiguous. CDR1 and CDR2 (germline): MDHEN, SYDVKM. The CDR3 has 15 residues. Trimming shortened V by 7 bases and J by 3 bases, and 16 bases separated the two germline ends. The chain's CDR3 is CASKGLVGLYNEQFF. The CDR3 coding sequence is TGTGCCAGCAAAGGTCTCGTGGGTCTCTACAATGAGCAGTTCTTC. The entire variable domain, with the rest obtained from reference TRBV28 and TRBJ2-1, is as follows: DVKVTQSSRYLVKRTGEKVFLECVQDMDHENMFWYRQDPGLGLRLIYFSYDVKMKEKGDIPEGYSVSREKKERFSLILESASTNQTSMYLCASKGLVGLYNEQFFGPGTRLTVL.

The chain uses TRBV6-2 or TRBV6-3 and TRBJ1-1; 8 positions match TRBD1. V lost 2 bases and J lost 5; bases outside the gene matches: 4. Germline CDR1 is MNHEY and CDR2 is SVGEGT. The CDR3 loop spans 14 amino acids. Here the CDR3 DNA reads TGTGCCAGCAGTTACCGGACAGGGTTGACTGAAGCTTTCTTT. Amino acid sequence: CASSYRTGLTEAFF.

This clone was observed once. V is TRBV6-5 and J is TRBJ1-2, with TRBD1 matching 11 bases. The CDR3 sequence is 15 residues long. After removal of 7 bases from V and 0 bases from J, the junction contained 4 bases not matched to a gene. Germline loops: CDR1 MNHEY, CDR2 SVGAGI. The CDR3 region is CASKRDRGSNYGYTF. CDR3 DNA: TGTGCCAGCAAACGGGACAGGGGGTCTAACTATGGCTACACCTTC.

In its sample, this clone was seen once. The chain is built from TRBV7-3 and TRBJ1-1, with a possible D match to TRBD1 (5 bases). This CDR3 comprises 13 residues. Germline V CDR1 and CDR2: SGHTA, FQGTGA. Trimming left V 1 base short and J 8 bases short, with 11 bases between. Here the CDR3 DNA reads TGTGCCAGCAGCTTAATAGTTGGGGGAGAAGCTTTCTTT. Protein product: CASSLIVGGEAFF.

The rearrangement uses TRBV11-2 and TRBJ1-2, with D tentatively TRBD1 (5 bases). Germline CDR1 is SGHAT and CDR2 is FQNNGV. V was shortened by 0 bases and J by 1 base, with 15 bases between the two germline ends. CDR3 length: 17 amino acids. This chain's CDR3 is CASSLEWGGIDNYGYTF. The CDR3 DNA is TGTGCCAGCAGCTTAGAGTGGGGGGGGATCGATAACTATGGCTACACCTTC.

This clone is a singleton in its sample. J is TRBJ2-7 and V is TRBV30; perhaps TRBD2 as D (6 bases). V was shortened by 3 bases and J by 4 bases, with 13 bases between the two germline ends. The CDR3 totals 13 residues. Germline CDR1 reads GTSNPN; CDR2 reads SVGIG (reference sequence). In DNA form, the CDR3 reads TGTGCCTGGAGCACCGGGGGATTATACGAGCAGTACTTC. Translation gives CAWSTGGLYEQYF.

The gene calls are TRBV7-8 and TRBJ1-1; a possible D gene is TRBD1 (6 bases). Germline lookup yields CDR1 SGHVS and CDR2 FQNEAQ. This CDR3 region has 15 residues. Deletions cut 4 bases from V and 5 bases from J, with 17 bases between. CDR3 sequence (DNA): TGTGCCAGCAGCTCTGAACAGGGATTGAGGACTGAAGCTTTCTTT. Encoded protein: CASSSEQGLRTEAFF.

This chain uses TRBV24-1 with TRBJ2-1; 11 bases align to TRBD2. The CDR3 consists of 16 residues. Germline CDR1 KGHDR, CDR2 SFDVKD. V trimming: 4 bases; J trimming: 5 bases; junction bases outside the gene matches: 6. The CDR3: CATSDQLAGVDNEQFF. As DNA, the CDR3 is TGTGCCACCAGTGACCAACTAGCGGGAGTGGACAATGAGCAGTTCTTC.

CDR3 region: CASSLQKNTEAFF. The CDR3 region has the DNA TGTGCCAGCAGTCTACAGAAGAACACTGAAGCTTTCTTT. The genes are TRBV12-3 or TRBV12-4 and TRBJ1-1; D not resolved. V was clipped by 5 bases and J by 1 base, with 8 bases between them. The CDR3 is 13 amino acids.